This T cell receptor (beta chain) derives from a study of blood T cell repertoires in COVID-19. In the study overall: The United States, Italy and Spain supplied acute and convalescent COVID-19 samples. Sample material is recorded as cDNA or gDNA derived from T cells, B-cell-depleted T cells, or PBMCs.

Participants had their cohort set by participant-reported clinical history. All recovered Cohort 3 donors got two negative PCRs, got clearance, or saw symptom resolution. TCRdb keeps only in-frame clones here, not all; method: immunoSEQ multiplex PCR. The sample records a few hundred thousand clones, 75% to 90% being singletons. V gave up 3 bases and J gave up 6 bases, with 15 bases separating them. The CDR3 has 14 amino acids. Germline values: CDR1 LNHDA, CDR2 SQIVND (reference sequence). The chain uses TRBV19 and TRBJ2-7; perhaps TRBD2 as D (6 bases). Input material: PBMCs or T cells enriched from blood (not recorded which). The clonotype was recovered from a man aged 25-45 years who had recovered from COVID-19. CDR3 region: CASSIGTETGEQYF. The CDR3, as DNA: TGTGCCAGTAGTATTGGGACTGAGACGGGCGAGCAGTACTTC.